A single sample gave rise to the 32 T cell receptor beta chains below, sequenced in a study of T-cell memory formation after mild COVID-19. MiXCR, applied by TCRdb to the 5' RACE reads, yields one record per CDR3 protein. The table shows over 500,000 distinct CDR3 sequences, with about 18% occurring only once. The sequenced material came from PBMCs or a T cell subset sorted from them (not recorded which). All receptors derive from an adult woman who had mild COVID-19 (a few samples of this study predate the infection). Cell type and time point are not known.

This chain uses TRBV3-1 with TRBJ2-7; D possibly corresponds to TRBD2 (5 bases). CDR1 LGHDT and CDR2 YNNKEL come from the germline V gene (reference sequence). V lost 7 bases and J 6 bases, leaving 10 bases between the germline ends. This CDR3 has 11 amino acids. Here the CDR3 reads CASTRDSEQYF. The CDR3 region has the DNA TGTGCCAGCACCCGGGATTCCGAGCAGTACTTC.

The rearrangement uses TRBV3-1 and TRBJ2-7, with 9 bases matching TRBD2. Germline CDR1 reads LGHDT; CDR2 reads YNNKEL (reference sequence). CDR3 length: 16 amino acids. V gave up 0 bases and J gave up 7 bases; unmatched junction bases: 10. The CDR3 is CASSQDRLAGMDEQYF. CDR3 DNA: TGTGCCAGCAGCCAAGACCGGCTAGCGGGGATGGATGAGCAGTACTTC.

This clonotype came up a few times. This chain connects TRBV30 to TRBJ2-7; D possibly matches TRBD1 or TRBD2 (5 bases each). Per germline, CDR1 GTSNPN and CDR2 SVGIG (reference sequence). V was clipped by 4 bases and J by 1 base, with 11 bases between them. CDR3 length equals 13 residues. In DNA form, the CDR3 reads TGTGCCTGGACCGGGACGGATTCCTACGAGCAGTACTTC. It is translated as CAWTGTDSYEQYF.

This clonotype was observed a few times. This chain joins TRBV11-2 and TRBJ2-3, with D unresolved. The CDR3 loop spans 14 amino acids. Trimming pared 0 bases from V and 2 bases from J, leaving 6 bases between. The germline V gene has CDR1 SGHAT and CDR2 FQNNGV. The CDR3: CASSLDIFTDTQYF. The CDR3 coding sequence is TGTGCCAGCAGCTTAGACATTTTCACAGATACGCAGTATTTT.

On this clonotype itself: The junction does not match germline at one end; this may be a read error. The chain employs TRBV7-9 and TRBJ2-7, with 10 bases fitting TRBD2. This CDR3 contains 14 residues. The germline V gene encodes CDR1 SEHNR and CDR2 FQNEAQ (reference sequence). The CDR3 is CASSLAGVVDEQYF. CDR3 bases: TGTGCCAGCAGCCTAGCGGGAGTTGTAGACGAGCAGTACTTC. The complete variable domain, with remaining parts taken from reference TRBV7-9 and TRBJ2-7, reads DTGVSQNPRHKITKRGQNVTFRCDPISEHNRLYWYRQTLGQGPEFLTYFQNEAQLEKSRLLSDRFSAERPKGSFSTLEIQRTEQGDSAMYLCASSLAGVVDEQYFGPGTRLTVT.

This clonotype has a handful of counts. V is TRBV10-2 and J is TRBJ2-2; 13 bases map to TRBD2. V shed 6 bases, J shed 2 bases, and the junction held 6 bases outside the gene matches. Germline V lookup: CDR1 WSHSY, CDR2 SAAADI. CDR3 length: 17 amino acids. CDR3 nucleotide sequence: TGCGCCAGCAGCCGACTAGCGGGGGGTAACAACACCGGGGAGCTGTTTTTT. It codes for CASSRLAGGNNTGELFF.

The genes are TRBV7-2 and TRBJ1-1; D is ambiguous. This CDR3 is built from 14 residues. CDR1 is SGHTA and CDR2 is FQGNSA in the germline V gene. Trimming took off 6 bases at V and 1 base at J, with 12 bases between the two ends. CDR3 sequence (DNA): TGTGCCAGCAGACCAAAGCAGCAGAACACTGAAGCTTTCTTT. Protein: CASRPKQQNTEAFF.

V and J are TRBV15 and TRBJ1-3; D remains ambiguous. Germline V gene sequence: CDR1 LNHNV, CDR2 YYDKDF (reference sequence). The length of the CDR3 is 18 residues. Deletions cut 0 bases from V and 0 bases from J, with 15 bases between. The CDR3 spells CATSRDLPSGSSGNTIYF. As DNA, the CDR3 is TGTGCCACCAGCAGAGACCTCCCCTCAGGTAGCTCTGGAAACACCATATATTTT.

The genes are TRBV2 and TRBJ1-2, with a tentative D call TRBD1 (5 bases). This CDR3 has 16 amino acids. CDR1 and CDR2 from the germline V gene are SNHLY and FYNNEI. With 7 bases removed from V and 8 bases from J, the gap between germline ends came to 26 bases. CDR3 nucleotides: TGTGCCAGCACCCTGGGGCCAGGCCCAGCTCTGGAGGGCTACACCTTC. Protein sequence: CASTLGPGPALEGYTF.

The chain has TRBV2 and TRBJ1-2; D is unclear. Germline V gene sequence: CDR1 SNHLY, CDR2 FYNNEI. There are 15 residues in the CDR3. With 3 bases removed from V and 5 bases from J, the gap between germline ends came to 16 bases. CDR3 sequence reads: CASSDRRIDEYGYTF. CDR3 bases: TGTGCCAGCAGTGACAGGAGAATCGATGAATATGGCTACACCTTC.

The rearrangement uses TRBV20-1 and TRBJ1-1; D unresolved. Germline CDR1 and CDR2: DFQATT and SNEGSKA (reference sequence). This CDR3 contains 11 residues. V was trimmed by 3 bases and J by 5 bases, leaving 7 bases between them. CDR3 sequence reads: CSARRRTEAFF. CDR3 in DNA: TGCAGTGCTAGGCGACGGACTGAAGCTTTCTTT.

The chain is built from TRBV12-3 or TRBV12-4 and TRBJ2-7; TRBD1 is a possible D gene (6 bases). The CDR3 spans 12 residues. The germline V and J ends were trimmed by 5 bases and 9 bases, with 14 bases remaining between them. In DNA form, the CDR3 reads TGTGCCAGCAGTCCGGACAGACGATCGCAGTACTTC. Translated: CASSPDRRSQYF.

The chain combines TRBV11-2 with TRBJ1-1; 7 bases map to TRBD1. V was clipped by 5 bases and J by 4 bases; unmatched bases: 7. Germline loops: CDR1 SGHAT, CDR2 FQNNGV. The CDR3 extends over 14 amino acids. CDR3 in amino acids: CASSHQGGGTEAFF. DNA of the CDR3: TGTGCCAGCAGCCATCAGGGGGGGGGCACTGAAGCTTTCTTT.

This clonotype has only a few counts. The chain uses TRBV27 and TRBJ2-7; no firm D call. Germline V lookup: CDR1 MNHEY, CDR2 SMNVEV (reference sequence). The CDR3 covers 14 residues. With 2 bases removed from V and 1 base from J, the gap between germline ends came to 9 bases. The CDR3 region is CASSLMGQSYEQYF. Here the CDR3 DNA reads TGTGCCAGCAGTTTAATGGGTCAGTCCTACGAGCAGTACTTC.

The CDR3 nucleotides are TGTGCCAGCAGCTTAGGAACCTACCCCGGGGAGCTGTTTTTT. Protein: CASSLGTYPGELFF. The genes are TRBV7-8 and TRBJ2-2, with D unclear. The CDR3 has 14 amino acids. The V end lost 1 base, the J end lost 6 bases, and 9 bases lay between the germline ends. Germline values: CDR1 SGHVS, CDR2 FQNEAQ.

In this sample, this clonotype turned up many times. The chain is built from TRBV6-5 and TRBJ1-1; unclear D gene. V was shortened by 2 bases and J by 2 bases, with 9 bases between the two germline ends. Germline V gene sequence: CDR1 MNHEY, CDR2 SVGAGI. The CDR3 is 14 amino acids. In nucleotides, the CDR3 is TGTGCCAGCAGTTACCAGGAGCTAAACACTGAAGCTTTCTTT. Its protein product is CASSYQELNTEAFF.

This chain connects TRBV9 to TRBJ2-1; D not certain. Trimming pared 0 bases from V and 7 bases from J, leaving 8 bases between. The CDR3 runs to 13 residues. CDR1 is SGDLS, CDR2 YYNGEE, per germline. The CDR3: CASSVGRVNEQFF. In DNA, the CDR3 is TGTGCCAGCAGCGTAGGTAGGGTGAATGAGCAGTTCTTC. The full variable domain, in which reference TRBV9 and TRBJ2-1 provide the parts outside the CDR3, is DSGVTQTPKHLITATGQRVTLRCSPRSGDLSVYWYQQSLDQGLQFLIQYYNGEERAKGNILERFSAQQFPDLHSELNLSSLELGDSALYFCASSVGRVNEQFFGPGTRLTVL.

The genes are TRBV29-1 and TRBJ1-2; the match to TRBD1 covers 12 bases. CDR3 length equals 14 residues. V shed 3 bases and J 4 bases; nucleotides not matched to a gene: 3. Germline assignment: CDR1 SQVTM and CDR2 ANQGSEA. The CDR3 DNA is TGCAGCGTTGAGCGGGACAGGGGGCTCTATGGCTACACCTTC. Its translation: CSVERDRGLYGYTF.

This clonotype was detected many times. The rearrangement joins TRBV7-2 to TRBJ2-1, with 9 bases identical to TRBD2. Trimming at V came to 1 base and at J to 9 bases, leaving 13 bases not matched to a gene. The V gene's germline CDR1 is SGHTA and CDR2 FQGNSA. The CDR3 is 17 amino acids. DNA for the CDR3: TGTGCCAGCAGCTTAGACTCGACTAGCGGCCTAGGATTTGAGCAGTTCTTC. It is translated as CASSLDSTSGLGFEQFF.

This clonotype has ten or more counts. The chain employs TRBV7-6 and TRBJ2-7; D unclear. The CDR3 runs 14 residues. Germline-derived CDR1 and CDR2 are SGHVS and FNYEAQ. Trimming stripped 2 bases from V and 5 bases from J, with 13 bases between. The CDR3 loop is CASSLNSPVDEQYF. In DNA, the CDR3 is TGTGCCAGCAGCTTAAACTCACCGGTGGACGAGCAGTACTTC.

This clonotype was observed a few times. V and J are TRBV20-1 and TRBJ2-3; the match to TRBD2 covers 7 bases. CDR1 DFQATT and CDR2 SNEGSKA come from the germline V gene (reference sequence). V shed 5 bases, J shed 0 bases, and the junction held 2 bases outside the gene matches. This CDR3 comprises 13 residues. The chain's CDR3 is CSAASGSTDTQYF. The CDR3 DNA follows: TGCAGTGCTGCTAGCGGTAGCACAGATACGCAGTATTTT.

The CDR3 DNA follows: TGCAGTGCTTTCGACAGGCGACAAGAGACCCAGTACTTC. Translating gives CSAFDRRQETQYF. The chain employs TRBV20-1 and TRBJ2-5, with D perhaps TRBD1 (6 bases). The germline CDR1 and CDR2 sequences are DFQATT and SNEGSKA (reference sequence). Trimming took 5 bases from V and 2 from J, leaving 12 bases between them. The CDR3 covers 13 residues.

This clonotype was picked up a small number of times. The CDR3 DNA reads as TGTGCCACCAGTGATCCGACAGCAAAAGAGACCCAGTACTTC. Amino acids: CATSDPTAKETQYF. The chain combines TRBV24-1 with TRBJ2-5; tentative D call: TRBD1 (5 bases). This CDR3 has 14 amino acids. Trimming took 3 bases from V and 3 from J, leaving 10 bases between them. CDR1 is KGHDR, CDR2 SFDVKD, per germline.

The rearrangement uses TRBV6-5 and TRBJ2-6; D remains ambiguous. CDR1 and CDR2 from the germline V gene are MNHEY and SVGAGI. Trimming took 1 base from V and 0 from J, leaving 7 bases between them. CDR3 size: 16 residues. The CDR3, as DNA: TGTGCCAGCAGTTACTTCGGCAACTCTGGGGCCAACGTCCTGACTTTC. Protein sequence: CASSYFGNSGANVLTF.

The gene calls are TRBV11-2 and TRBJ2-3; D is unclear. Per the germline V gene, CDR1 is SGHAT and CDR2 is FQNNGV. The V end lost 4 bases, the J end lost 9 bases, and 20 bases lay between the germline ends. The CDR3 runs to 15 residues. CDR3 DNA sequence: TGTGCCAGCAGCTCCCCGTCCGGAGTGGGAAGGACGCAGTATTTT. Protein: CASSSPSGVGRTQYF. The variable domain in full, completed from reference TRBV11-2 and TRBJ2-3, reads EAGVAQSPRYKIIEKRQSVAFWCNPISGHATLYWYQQILGQGPKLLIQFQNNGVVDDSQLPKDRFSAERLKGVDSTLKIQPAKLEDSAVYLCASSSPSGVGRTQYFGPGTRLTVL.

This clonotype has more than one count but fewer than ten. The rearrangement joins TRBV4-1 to TRBJ2-7, with 9 bases that match TRBD2. The CDR3 extends over 16 amino acids. Per germline, CDR1 MGHRA and CDR2 YSYEKL. Losses at the gene ends were 3 bases for V and 12 bases for J; bases not matched to a gene: 18. CDR3 in DNA: TGCGCCAGCAGCCACCCCTCTGAATTAGCGGGGGAAACTGTGTACTTC. The encoded protein is CASSHPSELAGETVYF.

The chain combines TRBV5-1 with TRBJ2-3; D is uncertain. CDR3 length: 15 residues. V gave up 0 bases and J gave up 4 bases, with 12 bases separating them. CDR1 is SGHRS, CDR2 YFSETQ, per germline. The CDR3 nucleotides read TGCGCCAGCAGCTTGGCGGCTCCAACCGCAGATACGCAGTATTTT. Translating it yields CASSLAAPTADTQYF. Drawing the rest from reference TRBV5-1 and TRBJ2-3, the complete variable domain is KAGVTQTPRYLIKTRGQQVTLSCSPISGHRSVSWYQQTPGQGLQFLFEYFSETQRNKGNFPGRFSGRQFSNSRSEMNVSTLELGDSALYLCASSLAAPTADTQYFGPGTRLTVL.

This clonotype was seen a few times. The chain joins TRBV7-9 to TRBJ1-2; a possible D gene is TRBD1 (6 bases). The CDR3 extends over 16 amino acids. The V gene lost 2 bases and the J gene lost 3 bases, with 16 bases spanning the gap. From germline, CDR1 is SEHNR and CDR2 FQNEAQ (reference sequence). The CDR3 DNA reads as TGTGCCAGCAGCTTAAGACCGGATGCAGGGGACTATGGCTACACCTTC. Its protein product is CASSLRPDAGDYGYTF. Filled out from reference TRBV7-9 and TRBJ1-2, the complete variable domain reads DTGVSQNPRHKITKRGQNVTFRCDPISEHNRLYWYRQTLGQGPEFLTYFQNEAQLEKSRLLSDRFSAERPKGSFSTLEIQRTEQGDSAMYLCASSLRPDAGDYGYTFGSGTRLTVV.

A few counts support this clonotype. The genes are TRBV9 and TRBJ2-1, with 8 bases that match TRBD2. The J segment lost 1 base and the V segment lost 7 bases, leaving 7 bases of the junction unmatched. The CDR3 sequence is 15 residues long. Germline CDR1 reads SGDLS; CDR2 reads YYNGEE. The CDR3 DNA is TGTGCCAGCCGGGGGGGGCCTGAGTCCTACAATGAGCAGTTCTTC. Protein product: CASRGGPESYNEQFF.

This chain joins TRBV20-1 and TRBJ2-1; a weak D match, TRBD1 (5 bases). V was clipped by 0 bases and J by 9 bases, with 21 bases between them. The germline gives CDR1 DFQATT, CDR2 SNEGSKA (reference sequence). The CDR3 extends over 16 amino acids. The CDR3 region is CSARDGMGQANPEQFF. The CDR3 DNA sequence: TGCAGTGCTAGAGATGGAATGGGGCAGGCGAACCCTGAGCAGTTCTTC.

This rearrangement joins TRBV10-3 to TRBJ2-5; D might be TRBD1 (7 bases). V lost 10 bases and J 2 bases, leaving 17 bases between the germline ends. The CDR3 covers 14 residues. CDR1 is ENHRY and CDR2 is SYGVKD in the germline V gene. The chain's CDR3 is CATQGGKGQETQYF. The CDR3 nucleotides are TGTGCCACCCAGGGGGGCAAGGGTCAAGAGACCCAGTACTTC.

This clonotype has at least ten counts. The chain combines TRBV7-6 with TRBJ2-1; 10 bases are a match to TRBD1. The CDR3 loop spans 13 amino acids. V lost 0 bases and J lost 12; bases outside the gene matches: 2. CDR1 is SGHVS, CDR2 FNYEAQ, per germline. The CDR3 is CASSLAGTGVQFF. DNA for the CDR3: TGTGCCAGCAGCTTAGCCGGGACAGGGGTGCAGTTCTTC.